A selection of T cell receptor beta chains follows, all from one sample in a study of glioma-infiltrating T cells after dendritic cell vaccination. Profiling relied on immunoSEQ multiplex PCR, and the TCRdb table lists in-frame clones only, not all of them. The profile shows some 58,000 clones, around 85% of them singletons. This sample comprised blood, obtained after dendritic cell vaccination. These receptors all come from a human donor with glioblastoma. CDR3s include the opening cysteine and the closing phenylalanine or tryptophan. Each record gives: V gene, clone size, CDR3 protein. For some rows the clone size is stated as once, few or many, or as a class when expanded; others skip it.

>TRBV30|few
CARGASGGYEQYF
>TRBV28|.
CASSPALGGEAFF
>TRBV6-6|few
CASSPLRRVGGYEQYF
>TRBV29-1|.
CSVVPGLADYTDTQYF
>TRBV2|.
CASSLDRGLAGGYTF
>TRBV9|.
CASSWGVTGVGNNEQFF
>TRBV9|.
CASSVGQGISYEQYF
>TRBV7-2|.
CASSFFGLAGGGEQYF
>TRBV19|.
CATRARGTGYGYTF
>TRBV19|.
CASSIGGLSSYEQYF
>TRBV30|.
CAWSQPRTRSYNEQFF
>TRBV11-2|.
CASSLVPVSSGGETDTQYF
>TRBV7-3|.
CASSPYRGYTDTQYF
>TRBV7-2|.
CASSSSGGASGELFF
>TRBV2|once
CASSVSLELLRLQETQYF
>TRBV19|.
CASSIWGTSGYEQYF
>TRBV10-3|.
CAISATRGAEGYTF
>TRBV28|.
CASSLLGQGGGYGYTF
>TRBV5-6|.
CASSLVGRDHYEQYF
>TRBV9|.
CASSSTSGQGHNEKLFF
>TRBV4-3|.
CASSQGTSGGTYNEQFF
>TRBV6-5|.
CASSYRGRDYGYTF
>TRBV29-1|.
CSVVQKSFIYNEQFF
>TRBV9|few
CASSTPGLASDTQYF